Below, 5 T cell receptor beta chains from the same sample are listed, as sequenced in a study of T cell clonotyping in hematopoietic cell transplantation. Stated time point: recipient sample about 28 days before transplant, after cytoreduction. TCRdb keeps only in-frame clones here, not all; method: immunoSEQ multiplex PCR. The table records tens of thousands of clones, 85% of them present only once. Here the sequenced sample was peripheral blood mononuclear cells, taken before stem cell transplant. The receptors shown here come from a man in his 60s with acute myeloid leukemia. Some clones in this sample may be carry-over from other donors' samples.

This sequence joins TRBV27 and TRBJ2-7; no clear D gene. In germline, CDR1 is MNHEY, CDR2 SMNVEV (reference sequence). The CDR3 is made up of 16 amino acids. The V and J ends lost 5 bases and 2 bases respectively, with 19 bases between them. For the CDR3, the DNA is TGTGCCAGCAGTCCACTCAGGACCCGAGCACCCTACGAGCAGTACTTC. It is translated as CASSPLRTRAPYEQYF.

The V call is TRBV11-3, the J call TRBJ1-2; the D is unclear. Per the germline V gene, CDR1 is SGHNT and CDR2 is YENEEA. The V gene lost 2 bases and the J gene lost 6 bases, with 10 bases spanning the gap. The CDR3 spans 13 residues. The CDR3 DNA sequence: TGTGCCAGCAGCTTACGGGGTAGTCATGGCTACACCTTC. Amino acids: CASSLRGSHGYTF.

The chain has TRBV28 and TRBJ1-1; D is ambiguous. CDR1 and CDR2 (germline): MDHEN, SYDVKM. The CDR3 spans 12 residues. V lost 2 bases, J lost 7 bases, and 8 bases lay in between. The chain's CDR3 is CASSLRNGEAFF. CDR3 coding DNA: TGTGCCAGCAGTTTAAGAAACGGTGAAGCTTTCTTT.

This sequence joins TRBV28 and TRBJ1-3; possible D gene TRBD1, 5 bases. The CDR3 totals 14 residues. In germline, CDR1 is MDHEN, CDR2 SYDVKM. V was pared by 5 bases and J by 1 base, with 9 bases between. The CDR3 nucleotides are TGTGCCAGCAGTCCCTGGGGGTCTGGAAACACCATATATTTT. Translated: CASSPWGSGNTIYF.

This chain links TRBV28 with TRBJ1-2, with unresolved D. Germline CDR1 and CDR2: MDHEN and SYDVKM. This CDR3 comprises 16 residues. V was shortened by 5 bases and J by 8 bases, with 24 bases between the two germline ends. The CDR3 nucleotides read TGTGCCAGCAGTCGCCTTTTCGTGCCGCCTAGAACGGGCTACACCTTC. It specifies CASSRLFVPPRTGYTF.